This T cell receptor beta chain was recorded in a study of technical replicates of blood from several donors (dated by TCRdb to the late 2010s). About this clone itself: No antigen is known for it. Per-base quality was not reported, and no clone a single base away is much larger than it.

Receptor libraries were prepared by the immunoSEQ multiplex PCR assay. What TCRdb holds here is the immuneACCESS table cut down to in-frame rearrangements. Part of the clones is not present; checked against another copy, under half of the missing clones reflect an unresolved V gene, and the others are unexplained. This sample gives about 69,000 clones in total; roughly 88% of them show up just once. Roughly 4.8% of the sample lies in the top ten. Relative to germline, V is missing 4 bases and J is missing 3 bases, with 7 bases of the junction outside any gene match. CDR1 SGHDT and CDR2 YYEEEE are derived from the germline V gene. The CDR3 measures 15 amino acids from cysteine to phenylalanine. Kept here is only the CDR3 DNA, which spans 45 bases and is read in frame from base 1.

The TCR sequence derives from a human donor in good health. Some clones in this sample may be carry-over from other donors' samples. The V and J segments used are TRBV5-6 and TRBJ2-7; 10 middle bases align to TRBD2. Sequences were obtained from PBMCs. The DNA is TGTGCCAGCAGCATAGCTAGCGGGGGCAACTACGAGCAGTACTTC. Its translation reads: CASSIASGGNYEQYF.